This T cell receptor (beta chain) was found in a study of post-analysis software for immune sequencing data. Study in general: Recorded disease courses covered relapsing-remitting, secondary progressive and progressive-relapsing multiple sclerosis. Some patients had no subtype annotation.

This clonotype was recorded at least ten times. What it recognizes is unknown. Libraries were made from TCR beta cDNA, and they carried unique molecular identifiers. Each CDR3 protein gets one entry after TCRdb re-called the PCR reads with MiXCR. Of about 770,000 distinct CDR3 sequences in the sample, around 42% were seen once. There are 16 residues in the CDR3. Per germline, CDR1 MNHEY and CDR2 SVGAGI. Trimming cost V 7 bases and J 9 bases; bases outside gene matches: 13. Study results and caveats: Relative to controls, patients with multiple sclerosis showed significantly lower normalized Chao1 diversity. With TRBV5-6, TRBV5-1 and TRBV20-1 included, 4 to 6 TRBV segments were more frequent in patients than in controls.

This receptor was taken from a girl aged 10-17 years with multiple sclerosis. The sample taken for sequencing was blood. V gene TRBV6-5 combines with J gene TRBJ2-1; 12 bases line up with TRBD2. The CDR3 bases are TGTGCCAGCACTAGCCCGCTAGCGGGAGGGCCAAGTGAGCAGTTCTTC. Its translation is CASTSPLAGGPSEQFF.